This TCR beta chain emerged from a study of control samples from healthy donors and cancer patients. Germline CDR1 reads MDHEN; CDR2 reads SYDVKM. CDR3 size: 13 residues. J lost 8 bases, V lost 6 bases, and 6 bases had no gene match. Assay: immunoSEQ multiplex PCR; the TCRdb copy retains only in-frame clones and omits some. The repertoire consists of some 150,000 clones, with nearly 96% occurring once and the leading ten covering over 0.9%. The sequencing input was blood. The rearrangement links TRBV28 to TRBJ2-1, with 8 bases matching TRBD2. This clonotype was obtained from a woman under 40 in good health. CDR3 amino acids: CASSRGGRDEQFF. DNA for the CDR3: TGTGCCAGCAGCCGGGGGGGCCGTGATGAGCAGTTCTTC.